The present T cell receptor beta chain was sequenced within a study of spatial heterogeneity in lung cancer. CDR1 SNHLY and CDR2 FYNNEI come from the germline V gene. Losses at the gene ends were 4 bases for V and 4 bases for J; bases not matched to a gene: 8. The CDR3 contains 15 residues. This clonotype was observed at least ten times. Its matching antigen is unknown. Overall study results and limits: One measure, the expanded intratumoral alpha and beta TCR count, tracked tumor mutation counts. Sequencing reached an estimated coverage of tumor T cells that was only roughly 6.9% for alpha chains and 11% to 15% for beta chains. The study found that ubiquitous and regional expanded TCR counts tracked ubiquitous and regional nonsynonymous mutations, respectively.

Time point noted: sample taken at primary tumor resection. Approximately 70 TRACERx patients with early, untreated non-small cell lung cancer donated samples. MiXCR, run by TCRdb on the 5' RACE reads, gives a single entry per CDR3 protein. The sample has over 10,000 distinct CDR3 sequences; more than 5.5% are singletons. The chain couples TRBV2 to TRBJ1-2, with 8 bases aligning to TRBD1. The sequence was collected from a female donor with early-stage non-small cell lung cancer. Sequenced here: lung tumor tissue, sampled at surgery. The CDR3 region is CASSGGQAPTYGYTF. CDR3 nucleotide sequence: TGTGCCAGCAGTGGGGGACAGGCCCCTACCTATGGCTACACCTTC. Based on the CDR3 plus reference TRBV2 and TRBJ1-2, the full variable domain is EPEVTQTPSHQVTQMGQEVILRCVPISNHLYFYWYRQILGQKVEFLVSFYNNEISEKSEIFDDQFSVERPDGSNFTLKIRSTKLEDSAMYFCASSGGQAPTYGYTFGSGTRLTVV.